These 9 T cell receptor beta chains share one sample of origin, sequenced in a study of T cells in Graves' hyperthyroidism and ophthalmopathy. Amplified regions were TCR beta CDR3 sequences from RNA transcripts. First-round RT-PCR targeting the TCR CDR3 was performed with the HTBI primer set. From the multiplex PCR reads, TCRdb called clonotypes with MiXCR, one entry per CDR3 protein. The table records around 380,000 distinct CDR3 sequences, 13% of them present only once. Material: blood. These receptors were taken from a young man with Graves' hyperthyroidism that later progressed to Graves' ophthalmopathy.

CDR3 region: CASSSRGFTYEQYF. In nucleotides, the CDR3 is TGTGCCAGCAGTTCCCGGGGGTTCACCTACGAGCAGTACTTC. V and J are TRBV28 and TRBJ2-7, with TRBD2 as a possible D gene (6 bases). Trimming cost V 4 bases and J 2 bases, with 12 bases left between them. There are 14 residues in the CDR3. CDR1 and CDR2 (germline): MDHEN, SYDVKM.

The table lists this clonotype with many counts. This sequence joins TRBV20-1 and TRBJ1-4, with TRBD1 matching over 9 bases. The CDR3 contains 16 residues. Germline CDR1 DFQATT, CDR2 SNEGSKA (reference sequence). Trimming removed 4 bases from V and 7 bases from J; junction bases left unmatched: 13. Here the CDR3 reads CSANQWGQGLGEKLFF. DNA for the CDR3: TGCAGTGCTAACCAATGGGGACAGGGCTTGGGTGAAAAACTGTTTTTT.

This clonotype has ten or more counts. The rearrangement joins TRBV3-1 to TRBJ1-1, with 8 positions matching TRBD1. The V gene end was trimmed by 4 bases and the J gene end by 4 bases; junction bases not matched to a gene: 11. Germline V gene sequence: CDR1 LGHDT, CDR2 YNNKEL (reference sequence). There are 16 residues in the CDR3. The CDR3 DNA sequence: TGTGCCAGCAGCCTCCGCTCAGGGGGCGCCGGCACTGAAGCTTTCTTT. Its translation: CASSLRSGGAGTEAFF.

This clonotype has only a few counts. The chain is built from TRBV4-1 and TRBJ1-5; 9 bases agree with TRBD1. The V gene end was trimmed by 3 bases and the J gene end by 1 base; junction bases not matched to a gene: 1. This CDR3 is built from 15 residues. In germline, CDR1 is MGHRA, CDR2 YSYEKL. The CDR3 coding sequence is TGCGCCAGCAGCCACGGGACAGGGAGCAATCAGCCCCAGCATTTT. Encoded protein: CASSHGTGSNQPQHF.

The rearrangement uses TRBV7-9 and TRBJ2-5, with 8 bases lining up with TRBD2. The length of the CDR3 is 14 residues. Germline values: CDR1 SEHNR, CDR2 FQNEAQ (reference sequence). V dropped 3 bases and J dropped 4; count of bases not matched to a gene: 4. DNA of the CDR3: TGTGCCAGCAGCTTTAGCGGGGAATTAGAGACCCAGTACTTC. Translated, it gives CASSFSGELETQYF.

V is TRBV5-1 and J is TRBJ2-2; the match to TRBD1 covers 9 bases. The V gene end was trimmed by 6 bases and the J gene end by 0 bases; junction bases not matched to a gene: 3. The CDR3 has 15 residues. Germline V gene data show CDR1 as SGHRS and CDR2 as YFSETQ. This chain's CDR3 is CASTGTGTNTGELFF. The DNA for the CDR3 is TGCGCCAGCACTGGGACAGGGACGAACACCGGGGAGCTGTTTTTT.

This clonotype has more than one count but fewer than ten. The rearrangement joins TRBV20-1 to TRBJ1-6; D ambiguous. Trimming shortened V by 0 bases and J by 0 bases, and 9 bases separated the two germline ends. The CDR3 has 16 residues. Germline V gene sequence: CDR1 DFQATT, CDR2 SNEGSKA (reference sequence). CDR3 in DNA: TGCAGTGCTAGAGATCGGATTAGCTCCTATAATTCACCCCTCCACTTT. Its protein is CSARDRISSYNSPLHF.

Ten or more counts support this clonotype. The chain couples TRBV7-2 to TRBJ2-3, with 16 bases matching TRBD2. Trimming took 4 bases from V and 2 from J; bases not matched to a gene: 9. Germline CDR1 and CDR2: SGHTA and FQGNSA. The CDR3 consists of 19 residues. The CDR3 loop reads CASSSGLAGGSVDTDTQYF. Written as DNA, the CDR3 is TGTGCCAGCAGCTCGGGACTAGCGGGGGGGAGCGTAGACACAGATACGCAGTATTTT.

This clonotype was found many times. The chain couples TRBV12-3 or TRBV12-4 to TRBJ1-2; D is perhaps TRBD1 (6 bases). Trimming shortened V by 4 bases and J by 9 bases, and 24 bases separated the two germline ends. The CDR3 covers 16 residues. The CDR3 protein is CASSSDRRQVERRYTF. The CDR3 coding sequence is TGTGCCAGCAGTTCCGACCGACGACAGGTCGAAAGGCGCTACACCTTC.